Following are 27 T cell receptor beta chains from one sample sequenced in a study of neurological immune-mediated disorders. TCRdb re-called the 5' RACE reads with MiXCR, one entry per CDR3 protein. The sample has some 26,000 distinct CDR3 sequences, around 3.4% seen once; the top ten hold 7%. The sequenced sample was PBMCs. The origin of the receptors is a woman aged 25 to 39 with multiple sclerosis.

Sample share makes this clonotype medium-sized. The V and J genes are TRBV7-8 and TRBJ1-5, with D perhaps matching TRBD1 (6 bases). CDR1 SGHVS and CDR2 FQNEAQ come from the germline V gene. V lost 1 base, J lost 7 bases, and 8 bases lay in between. There are 13 residues in the CDR3. As DNA, the CDR3 is TGTGCCAGCAGCTTAGTAGGGGGACAGCCCCAGCATTTT. It yields the protein CASSLVGGQPQHF.

The sample holds many counts of this clonotype. The V gene is TRBV3-1, the J gene TRBJ2-1, with D possibly TRBD2 on 5 matching bases. CDR1 and CDR2 from the germline V gene are LGHDT and YNNKEL (reference sequence). This CDR3 spans 12 amino acids. Trimming removed 3 bases from V and 9 bases from J, with 9 bases in between. CDR3 protein: CASSHRTPEQFF. In DNA form, the CDR3 reads TGTGCCAGCAGCCACCGGACTCCTGAGCAGTTCTTC.

This clonotype was detected many times. The CDR3 coding sequence is TGTGCCAGCAGCCTCTCGGAGGGGAGTGGTGGAGATACGCAGTATTTT. It yields the protein CASSLSEGSGGDTQYF. The J gene is TRBJ2-3, the V gene TRBV7-8, with a possible D match to TRBD2 (6 bases). The CDR3 is 16 amino acids. Germline assignment: CDR1 SGHVS and CDR2 FQNEAQ. Trimming took 5 bases from V and 5 from J, leaving 20 bases between them.

This clonotype was detected ten times or more. This chain links TRBV20-1 with TRBJ2-7; D not certain. Germline loops: CDR1 DFQATT, CDR2 SNEGSKA (reference sequence). Trimming took off 1 base at V and 4 bases at J, with 11 bases between the two ends. The CDR3 has 13 residues. The CDR3 DNA sequence: TGCAGTGCTAGAGTCGGGCAGTCATACGAGCAGTACTTC. It is translated as CSARVGQSYEQYF.

This clonotype was observed many times. The chain combines TRBV12-3 or TRBV12-4 with TRBJ2-1; 9 nucleotides agree with TRBD2. Germline trimming cut 0 bases from V and 6 bases from J; bases unmatched to any gene: 6. The CDR3 is 16 residues long. The CDR3 here is CASSLASGSNVNEQFF. In nucleotides, the CDR3 is TGTGCCAGCAGTTTAGCTAGCGGGAGTAACGTCAATGAGCAGTTCTTC.

In this sample, this clonotype turned up many times. The chain has TRBV6-6 and TRBJ2-5, with D uncertain. Germline V gene sequence: CDR1 MNHNY, CDR2 SVGAGI (reference sequence). V shed 6 bases and J shed 5 bases, with 22 bases lying between them. The CDR3 sequence is 16 residues long. The CDR3 here is CASSPPEYSRRETQYF. In DNA, the CDR3 is TGTGCCAGCAGCCCCCCGGAGTATTCTAGACGGGAGACCCAGTACTTC.

This clonotype was detected ten times or more. This chain links TRBV5-1 with TRBJ2-5; D is perhaps TRBD1 (6 bases). The CDR3 runs to 13 residues. Per the germline V gene, CDR1 is SGHRS and CDR2 is YFSETQ. Trimming shortened V by 4 bases and J by 2 bases, and 9 bases separated the two germline ends. The CDR3: CASSPDSQETQYF. The DNA for the CDR3 is TGCGCCAGCAGCCCGGACAGTCAAGAGACCCAGTACTTC.

This clonotype was observed at least ten times. The rearrangement joins TRBV7-9 to TRBJ1-2, with D possibly being TRBD1 (5 bases). Trimming took off 8 bases at V and 8 bases at J, with 15 bases between the two ends. This CDR3 spans 12 amino acids. Germline V CDR1 and CDR2: SEHNR, FQNEAQ (reference sequence). CDR3 protein: CASPVGGDGYTF. CDR3 coding DNA: TGTGCCAGCCCGGTCGGGGGTGACGGCTACACCTTC.

By share, this clonotype ranks as medium-sized. The chain employs TRBV6-2 or TRBV6-3 and TRBJ2-1; D might be TRBD1 (5 bases). CDR1 is MNHEY, CDR2 SVGEGT, per germline. The CDR3 covers 14 residues. Trimming removed 3 bases from V and 2 bases from J, with 8 bases in between. CDR3 nucleotide sequence: TGTGCCAGCAGTTATTGGGGCACCTACAATGAGCAGTTCTTC. It encodes CASSYWGTYNEQFF.

Many counts were recorded for this clonotype. This sequence joins TRBV5-1 and TRBJ2-7; 9 bases are a match to TRBD1. In germline, CDR1 is SGHRS, CDR2 YFSETQ. The CDR3 has 15 residues. V shed 5 bases and J 4 bases; nucleotides not matched to a gene: 10. For the CDR3, the DNA is TGCGCCAGCAGTATCGGGGACAGGGAATCTTACGAGCAGTACTTC. Amino acids: CASSIGDRESYEQYF.

This clonotype occurred a few times. This chain joins TRBV20-1 and TRBJ2-2, with D tentatively TRBD1 (5 bases). V was trimmed by 2 bases and J by 7 bases, leaving 11 bases between them. This CDR3 has 13 amino acids. Germline V lookup: CDR1 DFQATT, CDR2 SNEGSKA (reference sequence). This CDR3 is CSARKDTLGELFF. CDR3 sequence (DNA): TGCAGTGCTAGAAAGGACACCCTCGGGGAGCTGTTTTTT.

This clonotype was detected ten times or more. The chain links TRBV6-2 or TRBV6-3 to TRBJ2-1; no reliable D call. This CDR3 has 16 amino acids. Germline V gene lookup returns CDR1 MNHEY and CDR2 SVGEGT. Trimming took 2 bases from V and 3 from J, leaving 14 bases between them. The CDR3 coding sequence is TGTGCCAGCAGTTACCCTGCCGGCATGAGCTACAATGAGCAGTTCTTC. The encoded protein is CASSYPAGMSYNEQFF.

This clonotype was seen many times. The CDR3 sequence: CAWNWGGGEEQYF. The CDR3 DNA sequence: TGTGCCTGGAATTGGGGCGGAGGAGAGGAGCAGTACTTC. J is TRBJ2-7 and V is TRBV30; D is tentatively TRBD1 or TRBD2 (5 bases each). CDR3 length: 13 residues. Per germline, CDR1 GTSNPN and CDR2 SVGIG (reference sequence). Trimming stripped 4 bases from V and 7 bases from J, with 17 bases between. Supplemented by reference TRBV30 and TRBJ2-7, the full variable domain reads SQTIHQWPATLVQPVGSPLSLECTVEGTSNPNLYWYRQAAGRGLQLLFYSVGIGQISSEVPQNLSASRPQDRQFILSSKKLLLSDSGFYLCAWNWGGGEEQYFGPGTRLTVT.

This clonotype was found many times. This chain links TRBV7-2 with TRBJ1-2; possibly TRBD1 for D (6 bases). The V end was cut by 6 bases, the J end by 8 bases, with 16 bases between. This CDR3 has 13 amino acids. Germline values: CDR1 SGHTA, CDR2 FQGNSA. The chain's CDR3 is CASSSQQGSGYTF. Written as DNA, the CDR3 is TGTGCCAGCAGTTCGCAACAGGGAAGCGGCTACACCTTC.

This clonotype was found many times. CDR3 bases: TGTGCCAGCAGTCCCGGACTCCTAGAGACCCAGTACTTC. Translating gives CASSPGLLETQYF. This rearrangement joins TRBV28 to TRBJ2-5; D possibly corresponds to TRBD2 (5 bases). This CDR3 comprises 13 residues. Germline V gene data show CDR1 as MDHEN and CDR2 as SYDVKM. With 5 bases removed from V and 4 bases from J, the gap between germline ends came to 11 bases.

This clonotype was observed at least ten times. The chain couples TRBV20-1 to TRBJ2-5; TRBD1 matches 7 bases. CDR3 size: 14 residues. Germline assignment: CDR1 DFQATT and CDR2 SNEGSKA (reference sequence). Losses at the gene ends were 0 bases for V and 1 base for J; bases not matched to a gene: 2. The DNA of the CDR3 is TGCAGTGCTAGAGACAGGACAGGCCAAGAGACCCAGTACTTC. Translating gives CSARDRTGQETQYF.

This clonotype came up many times. The chain uses TRBV27 and TRBJ2-7; D ambiguous. The V end lost 3 bases, the J end lost 2 bases, and 11 bases lay between the germline ends. The CDR3 extends over 14 amino acids. Germline loops: CDR1 MNHEY, CDR2 SMNVEV (reference sequence). CDR3 in DNA: TGTGCCAGCAGTTTTGATAGATTAGCCTACGAGCAGTACTTC. It codes for CASSFDRLAYEQYF.

This clonotype rates as medium-sized. The J gene is TRBJ2-7, the V gene TRBV7-2; tentative D call: TRBD2 (5 bases). Germline V gene sequence: CDR1 SGHTA, CDR2 FQGNSA. V lost 5 bases and J lost 4, with 18 bases in between. This CDR3 has 15 amino acids. The CDR3 bases are TGTGCCAGCAGCCCCACTTGGGGAGTCGGGTACGAGCAGTACTTC. Amino acid sequence: CASSPTWGVGYEQYF. The whole variable domain, remainder taken from reference TRBV7-2 and TRBJ2-7, is GAGVSQSPSNKVTEKGKDVELRCDPISGHTALYWYRQSLGQGLEFLIYFQGNSAPDKSGLPSDRFSAERTGGSVSTLTIQRTQQEDSAVYLCASSPTWGVGYEQYFGPGTRLTVT.

This clonotype was recorded many times. The chain employs TRBV7-2 and TRBJ1-5; 7 bases line up with TRBD1. CDR3 length: 13 amino acids. V lost 3 bases to trimming and J lost 5 bases; unmatched junction nucleotides: 1. The germline gives CDR1 SGHTA, CDR2 FQGNSA. The CDR3 DNA reads as TGTGCCAGCAGCTTGCAGGGGGATCAGCCCCAGCATTTT. Its protein product is CASSLQGDQPQHF.

The rearrangement joins TRBV7-2 to TRBJ2-2; TRBD1 aligns across 9 bases. The CDR3 extends over 15 amino acids. V gave up 7 bases and J gave up 6 bases; unmatched junction bases: 9. The V gene's germline CDR1 is SGHTA and CDR2 FQGNSA. CDR3 DNA sequence: TGTGCCAGCACGGGACAGGGAATTATAGCCGGGGAGCTGTTTTTT. This translates into CASTGQGIIAGELFF.

At least ten counts were recorded for this clonotype. In nucleotides, the CDR3 is TGTGCCAGCAGTTTATCCGGGGTAGGAAGCGGGAGCTTTAATGAGCAGTTCTTC. It codes for CASSLSGVGSGSFNEQFF. V and J are TRBV12-3 or TRBV12-4 and TRBJ2-1; 8 nucleotides line up with TRBD2. The length of the CDR3 is 18 residues. The junction had 16 bases not matched to a gene; V was cut back by 2 bases and J by 7 bases.

This clonotype came up many times. The chain uses TRBV7-2 and TRBJ2-2; 8 bases are a match to TRBD1. Per the germline V gene, CDR1 is SGHTA and CDR2 is FQGNSA. J was trimmed by 6 bases and V by 1 base; bases with no gene match: 4. CDR3 length equals 15 residues. This CDR3 is CASSLGQGHAGELFF. The CDR3 region has the DNA TGTGCCAGCAGCTTAGGACAGGGGCACGCCGGGGAGCTGTTTTTT.

On this clonotype: The CDR3 does not end in the conserved phenylalanine or tryptophan, so this is likely a read error. This chain connects TRBV28 to TRBJ2-1; TRBD2 aligns across 7 bases. CDR3 length: 15 amino acids. V lost 7 bases, J lost 7 bases, and 13 bases stayed unmatched. Germline-derived CDR1 and CDR2 are MDHEN and SYDVKM. The CDR3, as DNA: TGTGCCAGCACCTTCGCGGGAGAGGGGTGGAATGAGCAGTTCAAC. Translating gives CASTFAGEGWNEQFN.

Ten or more counts support this clonotype. V is TRBV12-3 or TRBV12-4 and J is TRBJ2-6; no firm D call. Trimming stripped 7 bases from V and 3 bases from J, with 7 bases between. The CDR3 is 13 residues long. The CDR3: CASTGDGANVLTF. Here the CDR3 DNA reads TGTGCCAGCACTGGCGATGGGGCCAACGTCCTGACTTTC.

Sample share makes this clonotype medium-sized. This chain links TRBV12-3 or TRBV12-4 with TRBJ2-2; D uncertain. V was clipped by 0 bases and J by 4 bases, with 0 bases between them. This CDR3 is 12 amino acids long. The CDR3 nucleotides read TGTGCCAGCAGTTTAGCCACCGGGGAGCTGTTTTTT. Its translation is CASSLATGELFF.

This clonotype has at least ten counts. This sequence joins TRBV12-3 or TRBV12-4 and TRBJ2-1; the D gene could be TRBD1 or TRBD2 (8 bases each). The CDR3 sequence is 17 residues long. V lost 7 bases and J lost 7, with 26 bases in between. CDR3 region: CASKSQGAPAGANEQFF. DNA of the CDR3: TGTGCCAGCAAGAGCCAGGGGGCCCCAGCGGGAGCTAATGAGCAGTTCTTC.

This clonotype came up many times. The genes are TRBV5-1 and TRBJ2-1; 7 bases match TRBD1. CDR1 and CDR2 (germline): SGHRS, YFSETQ. The length of the CDR3 is 13 residues. V was clipped by 7 bases and J by 7 bases; unmatched bases: 8. Written as DNA, the CDR3 is TGCGCCAGCCTATCAACAGGGGATAATGAGCAGTTCTTC. Its protein is CASLSTGDNEQFF.